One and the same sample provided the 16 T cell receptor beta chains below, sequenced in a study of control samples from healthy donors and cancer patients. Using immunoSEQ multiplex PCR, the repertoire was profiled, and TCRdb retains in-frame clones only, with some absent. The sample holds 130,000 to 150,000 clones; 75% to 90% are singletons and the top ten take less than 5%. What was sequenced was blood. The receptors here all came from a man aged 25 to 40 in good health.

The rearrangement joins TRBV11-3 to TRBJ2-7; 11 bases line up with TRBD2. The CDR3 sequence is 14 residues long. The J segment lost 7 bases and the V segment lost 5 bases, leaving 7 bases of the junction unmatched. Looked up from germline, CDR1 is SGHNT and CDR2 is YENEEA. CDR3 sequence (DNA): TGTGCCAGCAGCGTTAGCGGGGGGGCTGGGGAGCAGTACTTC. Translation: CASSVSGGAGEQYF.

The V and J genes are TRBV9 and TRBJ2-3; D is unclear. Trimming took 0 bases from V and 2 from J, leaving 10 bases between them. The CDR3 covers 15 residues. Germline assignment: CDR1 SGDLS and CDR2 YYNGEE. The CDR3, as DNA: TGTGCCAGCAGCGTAGCTGACCGCCTCACAGATACGCAGTATTTT. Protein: CASSVADRLTDTQYF.

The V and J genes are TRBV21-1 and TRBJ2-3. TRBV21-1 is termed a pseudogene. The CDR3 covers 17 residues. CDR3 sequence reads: CASSKEDKAGKLDTQYF. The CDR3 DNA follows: TGTGCCAGCAGCAAAGAGGATAAGGCTGGCAAATTAGATACGCAGTATTTT.

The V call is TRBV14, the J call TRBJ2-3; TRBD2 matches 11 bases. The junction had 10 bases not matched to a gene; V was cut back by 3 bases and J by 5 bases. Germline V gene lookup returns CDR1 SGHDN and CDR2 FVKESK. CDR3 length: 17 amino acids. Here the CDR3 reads CASSQPELAGVRDTQYF. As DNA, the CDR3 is TGTGCCAGCAGCCAGCCCGAACTAGCGGGAGTCCGAGATACGCAGTATTTT.

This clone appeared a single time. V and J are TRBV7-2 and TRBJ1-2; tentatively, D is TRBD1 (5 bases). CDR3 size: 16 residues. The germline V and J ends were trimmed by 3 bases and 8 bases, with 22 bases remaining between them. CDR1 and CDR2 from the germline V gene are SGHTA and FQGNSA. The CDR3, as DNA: TGTGCCAGCAGCTTTGGGTTGGCCGGGACCCAAGGGGGCTACACCTTC. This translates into CASSFGLAGTQGGYTF.

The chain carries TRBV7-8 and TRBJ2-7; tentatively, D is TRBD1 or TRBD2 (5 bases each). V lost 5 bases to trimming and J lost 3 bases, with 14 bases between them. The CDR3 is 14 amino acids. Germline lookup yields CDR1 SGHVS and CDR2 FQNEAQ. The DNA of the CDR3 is TGTGCCAGCAGCGCCAGGGACGATAACTACGAGCAGTACTTC. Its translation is CASSARDDNYEQYF.

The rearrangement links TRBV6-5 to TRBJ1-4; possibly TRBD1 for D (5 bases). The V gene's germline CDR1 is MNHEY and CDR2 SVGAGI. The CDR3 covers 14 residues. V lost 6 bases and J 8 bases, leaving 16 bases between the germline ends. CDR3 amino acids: CASRNGRVEEKLFF. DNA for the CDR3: TGTGCCAGCAGGAATGGCAGGGTAGAGGAAAAACTGTTTTTT.

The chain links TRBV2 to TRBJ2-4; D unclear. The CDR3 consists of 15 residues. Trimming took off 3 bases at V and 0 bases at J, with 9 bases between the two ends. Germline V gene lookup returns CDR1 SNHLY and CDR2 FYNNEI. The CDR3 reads CASSEPTVAKNIQYF. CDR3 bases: TGTGCCAGCAGTGAGCCCACAGTAGCCAAAAACATTCAGTACTTC. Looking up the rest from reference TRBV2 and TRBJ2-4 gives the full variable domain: EPEVTQTPSHQVTQMGQEVILRCVPISNHLYFYWYRQILGQKVEFLVSFYNNEISEKSEIFDDQFSVERPDGSNFTLKIRSTKLEDSAMYFCASSEPTVAKNIQYFGAGTRLSVL.

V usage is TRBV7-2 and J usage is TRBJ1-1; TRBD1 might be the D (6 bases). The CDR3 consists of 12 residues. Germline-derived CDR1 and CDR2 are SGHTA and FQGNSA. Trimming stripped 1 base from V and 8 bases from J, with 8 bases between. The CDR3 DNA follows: TGTGCCAGCAGCTTAGGGACAGCCGAAGCTTTCTTT. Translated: CASSLGTAEAFF. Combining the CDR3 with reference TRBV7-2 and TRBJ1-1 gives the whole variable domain GAGVSQSPSNKVTEKGKDVELRCDPISGHTALYWYRQSLGQGLEFLIYFQGNSAPDKSGLPSDRFSAERTGGSVSTLTIQRTQQEDSAVYLCASSLGTAEAFFGQGTRLTVV.

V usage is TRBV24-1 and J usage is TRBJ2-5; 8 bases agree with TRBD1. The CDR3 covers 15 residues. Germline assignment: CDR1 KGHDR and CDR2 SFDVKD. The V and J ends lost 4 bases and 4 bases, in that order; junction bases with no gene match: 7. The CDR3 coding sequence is TGTGCCACCAGTGACCCCCGGACAGGGAGAGAGACCCAGTACTTC. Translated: CATSDPRTGRETQYF.

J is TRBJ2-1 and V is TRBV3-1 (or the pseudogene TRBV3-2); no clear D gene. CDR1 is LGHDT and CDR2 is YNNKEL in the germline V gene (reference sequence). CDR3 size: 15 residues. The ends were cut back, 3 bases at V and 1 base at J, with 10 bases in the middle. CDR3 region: CASSQTPVSYNEQFF. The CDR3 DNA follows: TGTGCCAGCAGCCAGACCCCGGTGTCCTACAATGAGCAGTTCTTC.

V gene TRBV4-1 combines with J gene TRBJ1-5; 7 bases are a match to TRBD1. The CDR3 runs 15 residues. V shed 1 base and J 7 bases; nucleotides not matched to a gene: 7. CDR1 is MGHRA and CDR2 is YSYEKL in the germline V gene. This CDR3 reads CASSQGDPTGQPQHF. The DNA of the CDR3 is TGCGCCAGCAGCCAAGGGGACCCGACAGGGCAGCCCCAGCATTTT.

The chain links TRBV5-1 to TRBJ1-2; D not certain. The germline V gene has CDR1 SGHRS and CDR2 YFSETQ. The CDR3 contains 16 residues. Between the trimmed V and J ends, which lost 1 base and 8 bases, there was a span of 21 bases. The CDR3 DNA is TGCGCCAGCAGCTTGTTTGGCAGGCCCAGAGTGGAGGGCTACACCTTC. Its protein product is CASSLFGRPRVEGYTF.

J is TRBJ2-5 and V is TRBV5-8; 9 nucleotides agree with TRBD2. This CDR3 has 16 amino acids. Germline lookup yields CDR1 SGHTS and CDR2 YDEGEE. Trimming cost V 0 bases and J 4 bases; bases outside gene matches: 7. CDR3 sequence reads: CASSLGRGGALETQYF. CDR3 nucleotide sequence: TGTGCCAGCAGCTTGGGTCGCGGGGGGGCATTAGAGACCCAGTACTTC.

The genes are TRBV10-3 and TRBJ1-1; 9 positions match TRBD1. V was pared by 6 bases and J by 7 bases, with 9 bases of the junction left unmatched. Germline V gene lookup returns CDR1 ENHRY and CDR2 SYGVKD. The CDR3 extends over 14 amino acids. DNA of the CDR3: TGTGCCATCAGAGTTTCGGGACAGGGTGATGAAGCTTTCTTT. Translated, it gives CAIRVSGQGDEAFF.

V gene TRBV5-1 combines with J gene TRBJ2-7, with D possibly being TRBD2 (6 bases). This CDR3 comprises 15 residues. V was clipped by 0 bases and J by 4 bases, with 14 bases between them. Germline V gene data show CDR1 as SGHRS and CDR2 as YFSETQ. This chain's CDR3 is CASSLDGGVTYEQYF. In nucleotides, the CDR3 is TGCGCCAGCAGCTTGGATGGAGGGGTAACGTACGAGCAGTACTTC.